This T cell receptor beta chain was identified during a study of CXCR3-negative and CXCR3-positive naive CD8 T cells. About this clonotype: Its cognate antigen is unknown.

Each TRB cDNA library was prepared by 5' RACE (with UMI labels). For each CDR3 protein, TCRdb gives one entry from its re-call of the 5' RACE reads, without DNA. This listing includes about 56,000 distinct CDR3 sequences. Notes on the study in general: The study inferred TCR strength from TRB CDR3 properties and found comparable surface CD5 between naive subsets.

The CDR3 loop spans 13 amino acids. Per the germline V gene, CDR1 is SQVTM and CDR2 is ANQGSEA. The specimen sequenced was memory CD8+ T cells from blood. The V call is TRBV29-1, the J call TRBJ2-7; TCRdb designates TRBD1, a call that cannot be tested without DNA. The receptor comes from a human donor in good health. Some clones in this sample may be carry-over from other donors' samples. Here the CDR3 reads CSVEEGQAYEQYF.